Below, 28 T cell receptor beta chains from the same sample are listed, as sequenced in a study of T-cell reconstitution after alpha-beta-depleted transplantation in children. It was with unique molecular identifiers that the TCRbeta library was prepared. TCRdb redid the calling of the PCR reads with MiXCR, one entry per CDR3 protein. The table includes about 870,000 distinct CDR3 sequences, 16% detected once. The sample in question was PBMCs, mostly from graft donor cells, obtained 360 days after TCRalphabeta/CD19-depleted stem cell transplant. The receptor set was obtained from a male patient younger than 18 who had a stem cell transplant for acute lymphoblastic leukemia, so the T cells may come from the graft donor.

The genes are TRBV7-3 and TRBJ2-3; D perhaps matches TRBD2 (5 bases). The V end lost 6 bases, the J end lost 6 bases, and 13 bases lay between the germline ends. Germline-derived CDR1 and CDR2 are SGHTA and FQGTGA. CDR3 size: 13 residues. The CDR3 is CASRSGGWDTQYF. The CDR3 DNA reads as TGTGCCAGCAGATCCGGAGGATGGGATACGCAGTATTTT.

The sample holds a few counts of this clonotype. The J gene is TRBJ2-3, the V gene TRBV20-1; D gene uncertain. The CDR3 spans 13 residues. Trimming stripped 3 bases from V and 3 bases from J, with 10 bases between. Looked up from germline, CDR1 is DFQATT and CDR2 is SNEGSKA (reference sequence). In DNA form, the CDR3 reads TGCAGTGCTAGCCCACACACGACAGATACGCAGTATTTT. Translated: CSASPHTTDTQYF.

This clonotype was counted a few times. The V and J genes are TRBV10-3 and TRBJ1-4; D is undetermined. Looked up from germline, CDR1 is ENHRY and CDR2 is SYGVKD. CDR3 length: 15 residues. V lost 2 bases to trimming and J lost 3 bases, with 10 bases between them. The CDR3 nucleotides read TGTGCCATCAGTGAGAATAGTAAGGCTAATGAAAAACTGTTTTTT. Translated, it gives CAISENSKANEKLFF.

This clonotype was found a few times. The chain couples TRBV4-2 to TRBJ2-7; weak D call: TRBD2 (6 bases). V gave up 5 bases and J gave up 3 bases, with 17 bases separating them. CDR1 and CDR2 from the germline V gene are LGHNA and YNFKEQ. The CDR3 consists of 15 residues. In DNA form, the CDR3 reads TGTGCCAGCAGCAACATACTAGCTTCGTACTACGAGCAGTACTTC. As protein: CASSNILASYYEQYF.

CDR3 nucleotides: TGTGCCAGCAGCCCGACTAGCGGGCGCCAAGAGACCCAGTACTTC. This gives the protein CASSPTSGRQETQYF. The rearrangement joins TRBV7-3 to TRBJ2-5; 10 bases map to TRBD2. There are 15 residues in the CDR3. In germline, CDR1 is SGHTA, CDR2 FQGTGA. V was clipped by 5 bases and J by 1 base; unmatched bases: 4.

The rearrangement joins TRBV12-3 or TRBV12-4 to TRBJ1-4; 8 positions match TRBD1. V lost 2 bases, J lost 8 bases, and 4 bases stayed unmatched. The CDR3 loop spans 14 amino acids. The CDR3 sequence is CASSLWTGNEKLFF. The DNA for the CDR3 is TGTGCCAGCAGTTTATGGACAGGGAACGAAAAACTGTTTTTT.

This clonotype has a handful of counts. The chain has TRBV20-1 and TRBJ2-2; D gene ambiguous. The germline CDR1 and CDR2 sequences are DFQATT and SNEGSKA (reference sequence). The CDR3 runs to 15 residues. The germline V and J ends were trimmed by 0 bases and 4 bases, with 12 bases remaining between them. CDR3 amino acids: CSAREPPASTGELFF. In nucleotides, the CDR3 is TGCAGTGCTAGAGAGCCCCCCGCTAGCACCGGGGAGCTGTTTTTT.

This sequence joins TRBV5-1 and TRBJ2-5; D may be TRBD1 (6 bases). The V gene's germline CDR1 is SGHRS and CDR2 YFSETQ. The V end lost 5 bases, the J end lost 4 bases, and 12 bases lay between the germline ends. The CDR3 is 13 amino acids. DNA of the CDR3: TGCGCCAGCAGTGTCGTCAGGGGAGAGACCCAGTACTTC. Its protein product is CASSVVRGETQYF.

V usage is TRBV7-6 and J usage is TRBJ2-5; tentative D call: TRBD1 (6 bases). This CDR3 comprises 17 residues. Germline CDR1 reads SGHVS; CDR2 reads FNYEAQ. Trimming stripped 5 bases from V and 4 bases from J, with 23 bases between. The DNA for the CDR3 is TGTGCCAGCAGCGCGAGCCCAGTGACAGGTTCGATAGAGACCCAGTACTTC. Amino acids: CASSASPVTGSIETQYF.

This clonotype was detected only a few times. The chain uses TRBV6-5 and TRBJ2-5, with 10 bases lining up with TRBD2. Germline V CDR1 and CDR2: MNHEY, SVGAGI. V dropped 3 bases and J dropped 3; count of bases not matched to a gene: 7. CDR3 length: 16 amino acids. The CDR3 sequence: CASSYASGSKKETQYF. The DNA for the CDR3 is TGTGCCAGCAGTTATGCTAGCGGGAGCAAGAAAGAGACCCAGTACTTC.

J is TRBJ2-3 and V is TRBV27; D gene unclear. V lost 3 bases and J 7 bases, leaving 20 bases between the germline ends. Germline CDR1 is MNHEY and CDR2 is SMNVEV (reference sequence). The length of the CDR3 is 16 residues. CDR3 loop: CASSFPVGGFPNTQYF. DNA of the CDR3: TGTGCCAGCAGTTTTCCCGTTGGCGGATTCCCGAATACGCAGTATTTT.

The rearrangement uses TRBV7-9 and TRBJ2-7, with 10 bases that match TRBD1. The CDR3 has 16 residues. Germline values: CDR1 SEHNR, CDR2 FQNEAQ (reference sequence). With 4 bases clipped from V and 0 bases from J, the junction kept 6 bases outside the gene matches. The CDR3 sequence is CASSSSTGGHSYEQYF. The CDR3 region has the DNA TGTGCCAGCAGCTCTTCGACAGGGGGCCACTCCTACGAGCAGTACTTC.

In its sample, this clonotype was seen a few times. DNA for the CDR3: TGTGCTAGTGGTTTGGTAGAGCAGCCCCAGCATTTT. Its protein is CASGLVEQPQHF. The chain recombines TRBV12-5 with TRBJ1-5, with D unclear. Trimming shortened V by 0 bases and J by 7 bases, and 4 bases separated the two germline ends. CDR3 length equals 12 residues. Germline assignment: CDR1 LGHNT and CDR2 FRNRAP.

The chain has TRBV5-1 and TRBJ2-1, with 12 positions matching TRBD2. Germline V gene lookup returns CDR1 SGHRS and CDR2 YFSETQ. The length of the CDR3 is 20 residues. With 3 bases clipped from V and 7 bases from J, the junction kept 20 bases outside the gene matches. Written as DNA, the CDR3 is TGCGCCAGCAGCTCGCGTAGAACCGGGACTAGCGGGCGCATGGGGAATGAGCAGTTCTTC. It specifies CASSSRRTGTSGRMGNEQFF.

There are a few counts of this clonotype. V and J are TRBV7-3 and TRBJ2-1; 8 bases align to TRBD2. Germline V gives CDR1 SGHTA, CDR2 FQGTGA. The V segment lost 4 bases and the J segment 4 bases; nucleotides outside the gene matches: 9. The CDR3 loop spans 16 amino acids. In DNA, the CDR3 is TGTGCCAGCAGCTCCTCACTAGCGGACTTATACAATGAGCAGTTCTTC. This translates into CASSSSLADLYNEQFF.

Ten or more counts support this clonotype. This chain connects TRBV20-1 to TRBJ2-7; D gene ambiguous. Trimming took 6 bases from V and 0 from J, leaving 18 bases between them. The CDR3 has 15 amino acids. The germline gives CDR1 DFQATT, CDR2 SNEGSKA (reference sequence). The CDR3 DNA is TGCAGTGCACCACCCTTCGGACGCAGCTCCTACGAGCAGTACTTC. This sequence encodes CSAPPFGRSSYEQYF.

This clonotype has ten or more counts. The rearrangement uses TRBV24-1 and TRBJ2-1, with 16 bases matching TRBD2. CDR1 and CDR2 (germline): KGHDR, SFDVKD. This CDR3 spans 19 amino acids. J lost 0 bases, V lost 6 bases, and 7 bases had no gene match. The CDR3 region has the DNA TGTGCCACCAGTAGGGGACTAGCGGGAGGGGTGAGCTCCTACAATGAGCAGTTCTTC. Its protein product is CATSRGLAGGVSSYNEQFF.

This clonotype occurred a few times. This chain connects TRBV7-9 to TRBJ2-7; 13 bases are a match to TRBD2. The V and J ends lost 6 bases and 6 bases, in that order; junction bases with no gene match: 8. From germline, CDR1 is SEHNR and CDR2 FQNEAQ (reference sequence). This CDR3 contains 15 residues. As DNA, the CDR3 is TGTGCCAGCAGACCCAGACTAGCGGGAGGAGGCGAGCAGTACTTC. It is translated as CASRPRLAGGGEQYF.

This clonotype was detected a few times. The V and J genes are TRBV4-2 and TRBJ2-1, with TRBD2 as a possible D gene (6 bases). CDR3 length: 12 amino acids. Looked up from germline, CDR1 is LGHNA and CDR2 is YNFKEQ. Trimming took 2 bases from V and 10 from J, leaving 9 bases between them. In DNA form, the CDR3 reads TGTGCCAGCAGCCAAAGACTAGTCGAGCAGTTCTTC. This translates into CASSQRLVEQFF.

The rearrangement joins TRBV29-1 to TRBJ2-7; 14 nucleotides match TRBD2. The V gene's germline CDR1 is SQVTM and CDR2 ANQGSEA. J was trimmed by 4 bases and V by 6 bases; bases with no gene match: 8. This CDR3 comprises 15 residues. Here the CDR3 DNA reads TGCAGCGTGACGGGACTAGCGGGGGTGTATTACGAGCAGTACTTC. It yields the protein CSVTGLAGVYYEQYF.

This clonotype has just a few counts. The chain recombines TRBV5-1 with TRBJ2-1; perhaps TRBD2 as D (5 bases). Germline CDR1 SGHRS, CDR2 YFSETQ. V was clipped by 2 bases and J by 5 bases, with 8 bases between them. The CDR3 extends over 13 amino acids. CDR3 region: CASSFGGNNEQFF. CDR3 bases: TGCGCCAGCAGCTTTGGAGGTAACAATGAGCAGTTCTTC.

The V gene is TRBV15, the J gene TRBJ2-5; D ambiguous. In germline, CDR1 is LNHNV, CDR2 YYDKDF (reference sequence). The CDR3 is 11 amino acids. V was shortened by 5 bases and J by 7 bases, with 8 bases between the two germline ends. CDR3 in amino acids: CATSSLGTQYF. In nucleotides, the CDR3 is TGTGCCACCAGCTCTTTGGGGACCCAGTACTTC.

The rearrangement joins TRBV5-1 to TRBJ2-7, with TRBD1 matching 7 bases. The length of the CDR3 is 14 residues. The trim removed 4 bases at V and 3 bases at J, leaving 7 bases unmatched. CDR1 and CDR2 from the germline V gene are SGHRS and YFSETQ. The CDR3 loop reads CASSVSTGHYEQYF. The DNA of the CDR3 is TGCGCCAGCAGCGTGTCGACAGGGCACTACGAGCAGTACTTC.

V is TRBV15 and J is TRBJ2-2, with 8 bases lining up with TRBD2. V lost 5 bases to trimming and J lost 3 bases; unmatched junction nucleotides: 2. Per the germline V gene, CDR1 is LNHNV and CDR2 is YYDKDF (reference sequence). CDR3 length equals 14 residues. This CDR3 reads CATSDGGDTGELFF. In DNA, the CDR3 is TGTGCCACCAGCGACGGGGGGGACACCGGGGAGCTGTTTTTT.

The chain recombines TRBV2 with TRBJ2-3; 8 nucleotides match TRBD1. CDR3 length: 15 amino acids. V dropped 3 bases and J dropped 6; count of bases not matched to a gene: 8. Germline V gene data show CDR1 as SNHLY and CDR2 as FYNNEI. This chain's CDR3 is CASSDVRGRGDTQYF. The CDR3 DNA sequence: TGTGCCAGCAGTGACGTCAGGGGGCGAGGGGATACGCAGTATTTT.

This clonotype has a handful of counts. The rearrangement uses TRBV7-9 and TRBJ2-5; 12 nucleotides agree with TRBD2. Germline V gene sequence: CDR1 SEHNR, CDR2 FQNEAQ (reference sequence). V dropped 5 bases and J dropped 5; count of bases not matched to a gene: 9. This CDR3 spans 16 amino acids. The CDR3 sequence: CASSTRLAGVSETQYF. CDR3 nucleotide sequence: TGTGCCAGCAGCACTAGACTAGCGGGAGTCTCCGAGACCCAGTACTTC.

This clonotype showed up just a few times. V is TRBV7-2 and J is TRBJ2-5; 9 bases are a match to TRBD2. Germline assignment: CDR1 SGHTA and CDR2 FQGNSA. The CDR3 extends over 15 amino acids. V was pared by 1 base and J by 6 bases, with 6 bases of the junction left unmatched. CDR3 sequence: CASSLDASGAKTQYF. The CDR3 DNA is TGTGCCAGCAGCTTAGATGCTAGCGGGGCGAAGACCCAGTACTTC.

The J gene is TRBJ2-5, the V gene TRBV15; TRBD2 matches 13 bases. CDR1 LNHNV and CDR2 YYDKDF come from the germline V gene (reference sequence). CDR3 length: 17 residues. J lost 7 bases, V lost 5 bases, and 13 bases had no gene match. The CDR3 here is CATSPTRTLAGGGTQYF. The CDR3 DNA reads as TGTGCCACCAGCCCCACACGGACACTAGCGGGAGGGGGGACCCAGTACTTC.